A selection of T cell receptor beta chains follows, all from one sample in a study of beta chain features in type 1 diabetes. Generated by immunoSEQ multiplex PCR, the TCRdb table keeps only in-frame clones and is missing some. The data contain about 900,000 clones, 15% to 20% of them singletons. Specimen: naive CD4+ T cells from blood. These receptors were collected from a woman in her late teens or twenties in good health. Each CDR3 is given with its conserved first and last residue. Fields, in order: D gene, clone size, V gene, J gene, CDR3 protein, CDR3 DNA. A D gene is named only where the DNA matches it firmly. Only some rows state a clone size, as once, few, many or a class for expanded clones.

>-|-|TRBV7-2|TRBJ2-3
CASSLDGTGWATDTQYF
TGTGCCAGCAGCTTAGACGGGACTGGGTGGGCCACAGATACGCAGTATTTT
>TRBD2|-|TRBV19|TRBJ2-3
CASSNRLAGGTDTQYF
TGTGCCAGTAGTAATCGACTAGCGGGGGGCACAGATACGCAGTATTTT
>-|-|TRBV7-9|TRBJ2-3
CASSRSDTQYF
TGTGCCAGCAGCCGATCAGATACGCAGTATTTT
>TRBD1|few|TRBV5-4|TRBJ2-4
CASSPGQGNIQYF
TGTGCCAGCAGCCCGGGACAGGGAAACATTCAGTACTTC
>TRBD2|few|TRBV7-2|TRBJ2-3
CASRAGVISDTQYF
TGTGCCAGCAGGGCGGGAGTGATCTCAGATACGCAGTATTTT
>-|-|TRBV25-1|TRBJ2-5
CASKSPETQYF
TGTGCCAGCAAGTCACCGGAGACCCAGTACTTC
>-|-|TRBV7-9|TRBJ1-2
CASSLDSSNYGYTF
TGTGCCAGCAGCTTAGACAGCTCTAACTATGGCTACACCTTC
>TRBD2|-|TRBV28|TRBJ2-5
CASSFFGTKTQYF
TGTGCCAGCAGTTTTTTCGGGACTAAGACCCAGTACTTC
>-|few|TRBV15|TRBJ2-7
CATSRGSSPYEQYF
TGTGCCACCAGCAGAGGCTCCTCACCCTACGAGCAGTACTTC
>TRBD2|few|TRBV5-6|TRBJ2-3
CASSPRLAGLFTDTQYF
TGTGCCAGCAGCCCTCGACTAGCGGGATTGTTCACAGATACGCAGTATTTT
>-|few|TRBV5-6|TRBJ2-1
CASSLGLAAFSYNEQFF
TGTGCCAGCAGCTTGGGGTTAGCGGCATTCTCCTACAATGAGCAGTTCTTC
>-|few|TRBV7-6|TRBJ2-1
CASSLGPNYQEQFF
TGTGCCAGCAGCTTAGGGCCCAATTACCAGGAGCAGTTCTTC
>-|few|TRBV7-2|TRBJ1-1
CASSLATEAFF
TGTGCCAGCAGCTTAGCCACTGAAGCTTTCTTT
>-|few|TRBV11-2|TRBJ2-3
CASSSVRPPSTDTQYF
TGTGCCAGCAGCTCAGTGCGGCCTCCTAGCACAGATACGCAGTATTTT
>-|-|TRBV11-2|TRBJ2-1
CASSLGREQFF
TGTGCCAGCAGCCTAGGACGAGAGCAGTTCTTC
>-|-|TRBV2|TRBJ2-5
CATGAGEGAGQETQYF
TGTGCCACCGGGGCAGGAGAGGGTGCCGGACAAGAGACCCAGTACTTC
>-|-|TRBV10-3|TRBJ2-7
CAISATSRSYEQYF
TGTGCCATCAGTGCCACTAGCAGGTCCTACGAGCAGTACTTC
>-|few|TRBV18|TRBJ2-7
CASSPLSYEQYF
TGTGCCAGCTCACCACTTTCGTACGAGCAGTACTTC
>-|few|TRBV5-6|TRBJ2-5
CASSLRRETQYF
TGTGCCAGCAGCTTACGGAGGGAGACCCAGTACTTC
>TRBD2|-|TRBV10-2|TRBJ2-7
CASSETAGGRGYEQYF
TGCGCCAGCAGTGAGACCGCCGGCGGGAGGGGCTACGAGCAGTACTTC
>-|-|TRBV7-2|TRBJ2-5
CASSLLGRGETQYF
TGTGCCAGCAGCTTATTGGGTAGAGGAGAGACCCAGTACTTC
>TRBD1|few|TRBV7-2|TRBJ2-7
CASSFSGTGTLEQYF
TGTGCCAGCAGCTTCTCCGGGACAGGGACGTTAGAGCAGTACTTC
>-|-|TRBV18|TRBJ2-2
CASSRASNTGELFF
TGTGCCAGCTCACGGGCCTCGAACACCGGGGAGCTGTTTTTT
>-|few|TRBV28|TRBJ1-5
CASIEGTPGHSNQPQHF
TGTGCCAGCATAGAGGGTACCCCGGGACACAGCAATCAGCCCCAGCATTTT
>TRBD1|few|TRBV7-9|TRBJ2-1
CASSLPGTGTKNEQFF
TGTGCCAGCAGCTTACCCGGGACAGGGACGAAAAATGAGCAGTTCTTC
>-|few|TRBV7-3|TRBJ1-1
CASSKTGINTEAFF
TGTGCCAGCAGCAAAACAGGGATAAACACTGAAGCTTTCTTT
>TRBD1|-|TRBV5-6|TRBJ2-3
CASSYGTGGTDTQYF
TGTGCCAGCAGCTACGGGACAGGGGGCACAGATACGCAGTATTTT
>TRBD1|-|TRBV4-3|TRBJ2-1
CASSHPLGTGVLEQFF
TGCGCCAGCAGCCACCCTTTAGGGACAGGGGTCCTTGAGCAGTTCTTC
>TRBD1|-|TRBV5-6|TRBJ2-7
CASSTPTGGSPYEQYF
TGTGCCAGCAGCACTCCTACAGGGGGCTCCCCCTACGAGCAGTACTTC
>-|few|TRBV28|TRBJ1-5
CASRSVDQPQHF
TGTGCCAGCAGATCTGTTGATCAGCCCCAGCATTTT
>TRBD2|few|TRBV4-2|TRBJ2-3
CASSQTHTSGRLADTQYF
TGTGCCAGCAGCCAGACACACACTAGCGGGAGGCTCGCAGATACGCAGTATTTT
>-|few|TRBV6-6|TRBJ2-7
CASGRTGRYEQYF
TGTGCCAGCGGCAGGACGGGGAGGTACGAGCAGTACTTC
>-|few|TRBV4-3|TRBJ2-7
CASSLSRLYEQYF
TGCGCCAGCAGCCTTTCTAGACTCTACGAGCAGTACTTC
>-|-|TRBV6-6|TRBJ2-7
CASSYPRRVGYEQYF
TGTGCCAGCAGTTACCCGCGCAGGGTAGGCTACGAGCAGTACTTC
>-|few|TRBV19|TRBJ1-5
CASQGYREGRQPQHF
TGTGCCAGTCAAGGTTACAGGGAGGGGCGGCAGCCCCAGCATTTT
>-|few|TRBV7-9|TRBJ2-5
CASSSFPGSQETQYF
TGTGCCAGCAGCTCGTTCCCCGGGTCACAAGAGACCCAGTACTTC
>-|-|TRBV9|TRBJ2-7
CASSVGQVHEQYF
TGTGCCAGCAGCGTAGGGCAGGTCCACGAGCAGTACTTC
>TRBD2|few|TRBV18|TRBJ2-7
CASGKRENEQYF
TGTGCCAGTGGAAAGCGGGAGAACGAGCAGTACTTC
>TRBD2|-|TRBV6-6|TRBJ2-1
CASMLAGNNEQFF
TGTGCCAGCATGCTAGCGGGCAACAATGAGCAGTTCTTC
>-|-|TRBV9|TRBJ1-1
CASSVEVANTEAFF
TGTGCCAGCAGCGTAGAGGTGGCAAACACTGAAGCTTTCTTT
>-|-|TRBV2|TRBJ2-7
CASSEAGTYEQYF
TGTGCCAGCAGTGAGGCGGGAACCTACGAGCAGTACTTC
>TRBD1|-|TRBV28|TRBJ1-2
CASRLGQGRWRGYTF
TGTGCCAGCAGATTAGGACAGGGTCGTTGGCGGGGCTACACCTTC
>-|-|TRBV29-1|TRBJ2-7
CSVVWRDHSYEQYF
TGCAGCGTTGTATGGCGGGACCACTCCTACGAGCAGTACTTC
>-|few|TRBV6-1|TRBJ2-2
CASRRGSNTGELFF
TGTGCCAGCAGGCGGGGTTCGAACACCGGGGAGCTGTTTTTT
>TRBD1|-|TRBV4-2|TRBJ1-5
CASSQSRDSRGGGNQPQHF
TGTGCCAGCAGCCAATCCCGGGACAGCCGAGGGGGGGGCAATCAGCCCCAGCATTTT
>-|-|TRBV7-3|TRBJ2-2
CASSPSREGTGELFF
TGTGCCAGCAGCCCCTCGCGAGAGGGCACCGGGGAGCTGTTTTTT
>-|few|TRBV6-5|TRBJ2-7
CASSLSGLRSAQYF
TGTGCCAGCAGTCTTTCGGGACTCCGCTCCGCACAGTACTTC
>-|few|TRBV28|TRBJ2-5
CASSPHSVSIETQYF
TGTGCCAGCAGTCCTCATTCGGTATCCATAGAGACCCAGTACTTC